This T cell receptor (beta chain) was captured in a study of T cell responses to AZD1222 COVID-19 vaccine. Overall study context: Both about-4-week and about-12-week second-dose recipients were combined. Whole-study results and caveats: Spike-specific TCR breadth and depth were elevated following two AZD1222 doses. All repertoire sampling was performed exclusively after the peak T cell response. As reported, nearly half of all spike-specific TCRs target variant regions that are unmutated.

V was trimmed by 5 bases and J by 4 bases, leaving 17 bases between them. The CDR3 extends over 15 amino acids. Germline V gene lookup returns CDR1 LNHNV and CDR2 YYDKDF (reference sequence). Sequenced by immunoSEQ multiplex PCR; TCRdb stores in-frame clones only, minus some. Counted here are some 100,000 clones, more than 75% occurring once; the ten biggest clones make up about 3.3%. This clone was recorded a few times. Its antigen is as yet unknown. The V and J genes are TRBV15 and TRBJ1-2; D remains unclear. Sequenced here: peripheral blood, sampled on day 0 of AZD1222 vaccination. The TCR comes from an adult in good health. The CDR3, as DNA: TGTGCCACCAGCCCACGACGGCCCGTCACCTATGGCTACACCTTC. Its translation: CATSPRRPVTYGYTF.